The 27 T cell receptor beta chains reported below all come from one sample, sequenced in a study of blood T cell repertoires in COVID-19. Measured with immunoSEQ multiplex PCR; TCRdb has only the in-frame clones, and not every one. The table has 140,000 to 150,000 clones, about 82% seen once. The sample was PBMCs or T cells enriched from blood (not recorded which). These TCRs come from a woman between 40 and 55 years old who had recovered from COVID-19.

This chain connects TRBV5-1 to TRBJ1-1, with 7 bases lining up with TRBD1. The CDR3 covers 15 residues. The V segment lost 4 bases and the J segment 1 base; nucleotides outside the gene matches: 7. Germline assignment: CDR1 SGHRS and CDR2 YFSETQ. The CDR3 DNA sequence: TGCGCCAGCAGCAAAACCGGGACAGCGAACACTGAAGCTTTCTTT. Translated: CASSKTGTANTEAFF.

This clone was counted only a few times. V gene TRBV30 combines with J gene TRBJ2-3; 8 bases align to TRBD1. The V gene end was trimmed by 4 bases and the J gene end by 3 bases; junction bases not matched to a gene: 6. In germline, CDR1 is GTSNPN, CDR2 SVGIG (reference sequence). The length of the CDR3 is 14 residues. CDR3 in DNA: TGTGCCTGGACAGGGGGCGGCCGTACAGATACGCAGTATTTT. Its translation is CAWTGGGRTDTQYF. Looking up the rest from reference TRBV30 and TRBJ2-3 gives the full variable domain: SQTIHQWPATLVQPVGSPLSLECTVEGTSNPNLYWYRQAAGRGLQLLFYSVGIGQISSEVPQNLSASRPQDRQFILSSKKLLLSDSGFYLCAWTGGGRTDTQYFGPGTRLTVL.

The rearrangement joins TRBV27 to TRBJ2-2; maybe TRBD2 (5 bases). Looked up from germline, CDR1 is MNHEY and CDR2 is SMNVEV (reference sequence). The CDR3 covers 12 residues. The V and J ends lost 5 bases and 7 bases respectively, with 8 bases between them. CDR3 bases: TGTGCCAGCAGTCCGACTATCGGGGAGCTGTTTTTT. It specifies CASSPTIGELFF.

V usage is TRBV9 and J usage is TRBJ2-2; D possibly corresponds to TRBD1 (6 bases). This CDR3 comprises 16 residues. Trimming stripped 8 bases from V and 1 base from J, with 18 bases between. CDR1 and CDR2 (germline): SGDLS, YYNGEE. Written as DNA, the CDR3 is TGTGCCAGTACCCCAGGGGACGGACTGAACACCGGGGAGCTGTTTTTT. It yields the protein CASTPGDGLNTGELFF.

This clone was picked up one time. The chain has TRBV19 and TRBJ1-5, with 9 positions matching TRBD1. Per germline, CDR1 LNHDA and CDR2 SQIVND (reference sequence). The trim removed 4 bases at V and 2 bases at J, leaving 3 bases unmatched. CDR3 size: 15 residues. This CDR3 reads CASSTWTGGNQPQHF. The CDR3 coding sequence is TGTGCCAGTAGTACCTGGACAGGGGGCAATCAGCCCCAGCATTTT. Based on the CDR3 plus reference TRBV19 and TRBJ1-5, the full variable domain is DGGITQSPKYLFRKEGQNVTLSCEQNLNHDAMYWYRQDPGQGLRLIYYSQIVNDFQKGDIAEGYSVSREKKESFPLTVTSAQKNPTAFYLCASSTWTGGNQPQHFGDGTRLSIL.

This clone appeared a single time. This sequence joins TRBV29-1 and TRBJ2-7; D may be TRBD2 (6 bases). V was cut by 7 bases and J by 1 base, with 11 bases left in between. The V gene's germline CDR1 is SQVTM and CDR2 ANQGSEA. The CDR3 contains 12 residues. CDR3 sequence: CSGLEGSYEQYF. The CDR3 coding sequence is TGCAGCGGGCTGGAGGGATCCTACGAGCAGTACTTC.

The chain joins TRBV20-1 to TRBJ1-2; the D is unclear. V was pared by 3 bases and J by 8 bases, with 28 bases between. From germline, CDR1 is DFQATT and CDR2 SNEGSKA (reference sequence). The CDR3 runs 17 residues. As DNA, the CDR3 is TGCAGTGCTAGTCCCCTGGCCTCCCTAGGCCGGATGATCGGCTACACCTTC. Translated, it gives CSASPLASLGRMIGYTF.

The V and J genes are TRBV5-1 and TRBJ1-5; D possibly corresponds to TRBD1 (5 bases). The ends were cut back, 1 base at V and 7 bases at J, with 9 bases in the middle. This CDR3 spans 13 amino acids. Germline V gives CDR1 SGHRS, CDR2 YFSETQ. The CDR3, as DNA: TGCGCCAGCAGCTTGCGGGGGGAGCAGCCCCAGCATTTT. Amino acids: CASSLRGEQPQHF.

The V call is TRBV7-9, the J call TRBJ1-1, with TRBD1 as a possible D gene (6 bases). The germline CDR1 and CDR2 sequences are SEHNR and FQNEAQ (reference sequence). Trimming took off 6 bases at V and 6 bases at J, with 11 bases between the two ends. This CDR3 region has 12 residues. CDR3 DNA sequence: TGTGCCAGCAGTGCCGGACAGCCTGAAGCTTTCTTT. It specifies CASSAGQPEAFF. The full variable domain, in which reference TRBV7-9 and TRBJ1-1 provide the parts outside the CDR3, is DTGVSQNPRHKITKRGQNVTFRCDPISEHNRLYWYRQTLGQGPEFLTYFQNEAQLEKSRLLSDRFSAERPKGSFSTLEIQRTEQGDSAMYLCASSAGQPEAFFGQGTRLTVV.

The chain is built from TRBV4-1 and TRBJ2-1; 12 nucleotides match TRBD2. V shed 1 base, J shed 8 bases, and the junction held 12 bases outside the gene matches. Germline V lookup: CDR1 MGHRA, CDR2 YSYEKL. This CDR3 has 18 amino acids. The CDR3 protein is CASSQAVRLAGGLYEQFF. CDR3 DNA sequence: TGCGCCAGCAGCCAAGCTGTTCGGCTAGCGGGAGGGCTATATGAGCAGTTCTTC.

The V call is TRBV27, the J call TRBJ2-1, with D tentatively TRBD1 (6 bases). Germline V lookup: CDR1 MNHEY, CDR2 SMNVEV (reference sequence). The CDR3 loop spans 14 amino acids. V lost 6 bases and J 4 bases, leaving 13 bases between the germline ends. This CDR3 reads CASSRLDRYNEQFF. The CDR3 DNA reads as TGTGCCAGCAGCCGACTCGACAGGTACAATGAGCAGTTCTTC.

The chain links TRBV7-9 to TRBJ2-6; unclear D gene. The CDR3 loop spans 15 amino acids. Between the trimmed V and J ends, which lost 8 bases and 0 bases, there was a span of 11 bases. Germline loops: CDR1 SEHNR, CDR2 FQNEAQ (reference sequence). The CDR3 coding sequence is TGTGCCAGCTGCAACGGGTACTCTGGGGCCAACGTCCTGACTTTC. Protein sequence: CASCNGYSGANVLTF.

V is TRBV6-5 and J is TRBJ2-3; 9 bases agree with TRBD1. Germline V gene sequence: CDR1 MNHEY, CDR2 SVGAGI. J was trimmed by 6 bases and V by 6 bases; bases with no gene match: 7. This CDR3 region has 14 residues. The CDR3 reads CASSLTGGRDTQYF. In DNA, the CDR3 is TGTGCCAGCAGCCTGACAGGGGGTCGCGATACGCAGTATTTT.

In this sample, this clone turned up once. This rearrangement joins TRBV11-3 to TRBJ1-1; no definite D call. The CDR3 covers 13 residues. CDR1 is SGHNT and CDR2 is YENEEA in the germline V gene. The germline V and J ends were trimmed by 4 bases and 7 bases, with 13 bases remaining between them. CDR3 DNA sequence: TGTGCCAGCAGCTCAGAAGGTGGGAGTGAAGCTTTCTTT. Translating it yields CASSSEGGSEAFF.

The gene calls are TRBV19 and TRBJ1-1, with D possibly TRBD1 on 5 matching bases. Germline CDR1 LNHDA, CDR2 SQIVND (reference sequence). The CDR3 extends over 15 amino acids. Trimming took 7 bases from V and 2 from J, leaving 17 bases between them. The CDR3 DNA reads TGTGCCAGTACCTCGTTCGGGGGGACTAACACTGAAGCTTTCTTT. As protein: CASTSFGGTNTEAFF. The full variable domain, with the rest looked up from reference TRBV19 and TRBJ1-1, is DGGITQSPKYLFRKEGQNVTLSCEQNLNHDAMYWYRQDPGQGLRLIYYSQIVNDFQKGDIAEGYSVSREKKESFPLTVTSAQKNPTAFYLCASTSFGGTNTEAFFGQGTRLTVV.

CDR3 loop: CASSPAGYEQYF. The CDR3 coding sequence is TGTGCCAGCAGTCCCGCGGGCTACGAGCAGTACTTC. The rearrangement uses TRBV6-5 and TRBJ2-7; the D gene is possibly TRBD2 (5 bases). Trimming removed 5 bases from V and 3 bases from J, with 8 bases in between. Germline CDR1 reads MNHEY; CDR2 reads SVGAGI. CDR3 length equals 12 residues.

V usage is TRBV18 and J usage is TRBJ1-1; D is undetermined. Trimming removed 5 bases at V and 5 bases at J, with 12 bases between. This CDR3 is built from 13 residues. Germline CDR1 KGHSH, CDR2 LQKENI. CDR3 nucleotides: TGTGCCAGCTCAACGACGGGGAGGACTGAAGCTTTCTTT. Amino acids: CASSTTGRTEAFF. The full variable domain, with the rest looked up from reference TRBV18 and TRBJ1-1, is NAGVMQNPRHLVRRRGQEARLRCSPMKGHSHVYWYRQLPEEGLKFMVYLQKENIIDESGMPKERFSAEFPKEGPSILRIQQVVRGDSAAYFCASSTTGRTEAFFGQGTRLTVV.

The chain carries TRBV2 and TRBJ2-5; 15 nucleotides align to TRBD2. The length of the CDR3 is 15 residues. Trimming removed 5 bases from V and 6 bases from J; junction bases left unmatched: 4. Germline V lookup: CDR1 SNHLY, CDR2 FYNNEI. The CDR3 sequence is CASSQGLAGGKTQYF. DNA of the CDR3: TGTGCCAGCAGTCAGGGACTAGCGGGGGGAAAGACCCAGTACTTC.

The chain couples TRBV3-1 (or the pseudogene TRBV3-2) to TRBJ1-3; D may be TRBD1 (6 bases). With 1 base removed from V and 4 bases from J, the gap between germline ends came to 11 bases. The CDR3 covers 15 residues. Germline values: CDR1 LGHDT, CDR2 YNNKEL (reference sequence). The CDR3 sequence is CASSQGAGEGNTIYF. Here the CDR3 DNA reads TGTGCCAGCAGCCAAGGGGCAGGGGAAGGAAACACCATATATTTT.

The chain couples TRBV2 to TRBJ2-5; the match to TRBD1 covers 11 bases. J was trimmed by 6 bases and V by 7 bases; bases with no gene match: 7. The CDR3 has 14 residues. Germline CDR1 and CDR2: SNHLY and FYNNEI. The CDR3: CASMDRGRVQTQYF. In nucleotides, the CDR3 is TGTGCCAGCATGGACAGGGGGCGAGTACAGACCCAGTACTTC.

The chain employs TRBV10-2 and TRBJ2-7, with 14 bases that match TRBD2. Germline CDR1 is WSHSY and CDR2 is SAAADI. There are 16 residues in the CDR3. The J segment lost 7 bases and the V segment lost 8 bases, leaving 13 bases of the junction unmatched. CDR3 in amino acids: CASSGLAGGLLREQYF. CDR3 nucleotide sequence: TGCGCCAGCTCAGGACTAGCGGGGGGTTTGTTGCGGGAGCAGTACTTC.

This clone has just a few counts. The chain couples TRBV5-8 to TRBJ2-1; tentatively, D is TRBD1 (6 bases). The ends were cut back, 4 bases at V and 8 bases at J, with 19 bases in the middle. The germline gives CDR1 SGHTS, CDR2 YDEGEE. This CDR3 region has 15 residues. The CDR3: CASSPGDLTGDEQFF. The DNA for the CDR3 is TGTGCCAGCAGCCCAGGGGATCTCACCGGTGATGAGCAGTTCTTC.

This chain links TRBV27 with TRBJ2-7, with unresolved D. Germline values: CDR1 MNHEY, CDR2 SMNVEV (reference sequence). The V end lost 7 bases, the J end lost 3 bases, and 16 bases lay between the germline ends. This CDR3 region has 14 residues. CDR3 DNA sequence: TGTGCCAGCACCGACACAGCCAAACACTACGAGCAGTACTTC. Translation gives CASTDTAKHYEQYF.

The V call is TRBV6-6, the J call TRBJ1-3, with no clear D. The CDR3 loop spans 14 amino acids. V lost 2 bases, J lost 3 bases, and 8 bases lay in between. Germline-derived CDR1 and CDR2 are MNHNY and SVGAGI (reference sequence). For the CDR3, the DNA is TGTGCCAGCAGTTACGCCGGGTTTGGAAACACCATATATTTT. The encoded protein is CASSYAGFGNTIYF.

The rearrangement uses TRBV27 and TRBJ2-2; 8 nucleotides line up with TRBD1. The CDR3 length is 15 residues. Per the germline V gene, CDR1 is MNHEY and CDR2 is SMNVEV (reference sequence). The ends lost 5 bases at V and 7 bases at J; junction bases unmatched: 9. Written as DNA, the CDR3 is TGTGCCAGCAGTGGGCGGGACAGGAAGAGCGGGGAGCTGTTTTTT. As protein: CASSGRDRKSGELFF.

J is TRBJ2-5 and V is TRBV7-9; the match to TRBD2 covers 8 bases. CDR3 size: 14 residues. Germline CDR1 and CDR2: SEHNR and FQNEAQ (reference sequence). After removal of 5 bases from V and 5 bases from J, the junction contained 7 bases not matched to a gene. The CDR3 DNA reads TGTGCCAGCAGCCAAAGCGGGAGCGTTGAGACCCAGTACTTC. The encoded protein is CASSQSGSVETQYF.

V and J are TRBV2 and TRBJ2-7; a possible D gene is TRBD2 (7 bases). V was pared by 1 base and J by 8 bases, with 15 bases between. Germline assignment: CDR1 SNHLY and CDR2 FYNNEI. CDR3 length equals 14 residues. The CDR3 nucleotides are TGTGCCAGCAGTGAAGGCGGGGGCGAAGTTCAGCAGTACTTC. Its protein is CASSEGGGEVQQYF.